Listed below are T cell receptor beta chains from one sample, sequenced in a study of cytomegalovirus exposure and HLA in healthy donors. Assay: immunoSEQ multiplex PCR; the TCRdb copy retains only in-frame clones and omits some. This sample has roughly 150,000 clones; 80% to 90% occur once, and the top ten carry approximately 2.2%. Source material: PBMCs. Every receptor here comes from a young woman in good health and CMV-seronegative. The CDR3 runs from the conserved cysteine through the conserved F or W. The D gene is left open where the match is weak. Only some rows state a clone size, as once, few, many or a class for expanded clones.

once	TRBV7-6	TRBJ1-5	-	CASSAPPGPQHF	TGTGCCAGCAGCGCCCCGCCGGGGCCCCAGCATTTT
once	TRBV21-1	TRBJ2-7	-	CASSPSSSRGGEQYF	TGTGCCAGCAGCCCTTCCTCCTCCCGGGGGGGCGAGCAGTACTTC
-	TRBV10-3	TRBJ1-1	TRBD1	CAISDNRGLITEAFF	TGTGCCATCAGTGATAACAGGGGGCTCATCACTGAAGCTTTCTTT
once	TRBV9	TRBJ2-7	-	CASSPGTKLYEQYF	TGTGCCAGCAGCCCCGGGACAAAACTCTACGAGCAGTACTTC
-	TRBV12-5	TRBJ2-2	TRBD2	CASCEGGTGELFF	TGTGCTAGTTGCGAGGGAGGGACCGGGGAGCTGTTTTTT
-	TRBV5-6	TRBJ2-1	-	CASSFGDNEQFF	TGTGCCAGCAGCTTCGGTGACAATGAGCAGTTCTTC
few	TRBV7-2	TRBJ2-3	TRBD1	CASSLGDRDTDTQYF	TGTGCCAGCAGCTTAGGGGACAGGGACACAGATACGCAGTATTTT
-	TRBV7-2	TRBJ2-5	TRBD2	CASSLWREGRETQYF	TGTGCCAGCAGCTTATGGCGGGAGGGCCGCGAGACCCAGTACTTC
-	TRBV19	TRBJ2-7	-	CASSIKAQGDAIPYEQYF	TGTGCCAGTAGTATAAAGGCCCAGGGTGACGCAATCCCCTACGAGCAGTACTTC
-	TRBV18	TRBJ2-7	TRBD1	CASSQLPGRGPSYEQYF	TGTGCCAGCTCCCAACTGCCCGGCAGGGGGCCTAGTTACGAGCAGTACTTC
-	TRBV15	TRBJ2-1	TRBD2	CATSAELAGGPDEQFF	TGTGCCACCAGCGCCGAACTAGCGGGAGGGCCAGATGAGCAGTTCTTC
-	TRBV29-1	TRBJ1-4	-	CSAEDSFNEKLFF	TGCAGCGCCGAGGACAGCTTTAATGAAAAACTGTTTTTT
-	TRBV6-1	TRBJ1-4	TRBD1	CASRDRGLAGEKLFF	TGTGCCAGCAGGGACAGGGGGCTGGCTGGGGAAAAACTGTTTTTT
-	TRBV29-1	TRBJ2-3	TRBD1	CSVGQVRDTQYF	TGCAGCGTCGGACAGGTTCGGGATACGCAGTATTTT
-	TRBV5-1	TRBJ2-5	TRBD1	CASSVRDSVGETQYF	TGCGCCAGCAGCGTACGGGACAGCGTTGGAGAGACCCAGTACTTC
-	TRBV6-5	TRBJ1-3	-	CASSYSAGDGNTIYF	TGTGCCAGCAGTTACTCGGCAGGGGATGGCAACACCATATATTTT
-	TRBV6-1	TRBJ2-3	TRBD2	CASSETSGGAGSDTQYF	TGTGCCAGCAGTGAAACTAGCGGGGGGGCGGGGTCAGATACGCAGTATTTT
-	TRBV19	TRBJ2-7	-	CASSINRVGEQYF	TGTGCCAGTAGTATTAACAGGGTTGGCGAGCAGTACTTC
-	TRBV6-5	TRBJ1-6	-	CASSYTGKNSPLHF	TGTGCCAGCAGTTATACCGGGAAGAATTCACCCCTCCACTTT
-	TRBV7-9	TRBJ1-1	-	CASSLGGYEAFF	TGTGCCAGCAGCTTAGGGGGCTATGAAGCTTTCTTT
once	TRBV7-9	TRBJ1-1	-	CASRGDGLNTEAFF	TGTGCCAGCAGGGGAGATGGGTTGAACACTGAAGCTTTCTTT
-	TRBV6-4	TRBJ1-2	TRBD1	CASSEGPVGQGKNYGYTF	TGTGCCAGCAGTGAGGGGCCCGTGGGACAGGGCAAAAACTATGGCTACACCTTC
-	TRBV27	TRBJ2-7	TRBD2	CASRPAGTSGLEQYF	TGTGCCAGCAGACCGGCCGGGACTAGCGGGCTCGAGCAGTACTTC
once	TRBV18	TRBJ1-2	TRBD1	CASSPGTGDYGYTF	TGTGCCAGCTCACCGGGGACAGGGGACTATGGCTACACCTTC
-	TRBV4-3	TRBJ1-4	-	CASSQIRLGGNEKLFF	TGCGCCAGCAGCCAAATCAGGTTGGGGGGAAATGAAAAACTGTTTTTT
once	TRBV7-8	TRBJ1-2	-	CASSFDSSTYGYTF	TGTGCCAGCAGCTTTGACAGCAGCACCTATGGCTACACCTTC
-	TRBV29-1	TRBJ2-7	TRBD1	CSTDRGEHEQYF	TGCAGCACCGACAGGGGCGAACACGAGCAGTACTTC
few	TRBV25-1	TRBJ2-1	TRBD2	CASSPSGGNSYNEQFF	TGTGCCAGCAGTCCTAGCGGGGGTAACTCCTACAATGAGCAGTTCTTC
-	TRBV6-4	TRBJ2-1	-	CASAPSTYNEQFF	TGTGCCAGCGCCCCTTCTACTTACAATGAGCAGTTCTTC
-	TRBV7-9	TRBJ1-1	-	CASSSLRAYNKGGTEAFF	TGTGCCAGCAGCTCGCTGCGGGCCTACAATAAAGGGGGCACTGAAGCTTTCTTT
-	TRBV7-3	TRBJ2-1	TRBD2	CASSLNFGGESSYNEQFF	TGTGCCAGCAGCTTAAACTTCGGGGGGGAAAGCTCCTACAATGAGCAGTTCTTC
-	TRBV7-2	TRBJ1-2	TRBD1	CASSSTGTGGPYGYTF	TGTGCCAGCAGCTCTACCGGGACAGGGGGCCCTTATGGCTACACCTTC
-	TRBV6-1	TRBJ1-1	-	CATQSSIDREAFF	TGTGCCACCCAGAGTTCGATAGACAGGGAAGCTTTCTTT
-	TRBV15	TRBJ1-1	TRBD1	CATSKWTGINTEAFF	TGTGCCACCAGCAAGTGGACAGGAATAAACACTGAAGCTTTCTTT
once	TRBV7-9	TRBJ2-3	TRBD1	CASSFRRGQTDTQYF	TGTGCCAGCAGCTTCCGCAGGGGACAGACAGATACGCAGTATTTT